A selection of T cell receptor beta chains follows, all from one sample in a study of T cells expressing NK-cell markers. TCRdb reworked the 5' RACE reads into one entry per CDR3 protein, no DNA. Here the sample table reports 400,000 to 550,000 distinct CDR3 sequences. The sample consisted of blood T cells: a sorted CD56 or NKG2C T cell subset, CD4+ or CD8+ T cells, or bulk PBMC T cells (not recorded which). Receptor source: a woman aged 18 to 75 in good health. Both conserved end residues are part of each CDR3.

length: 16; V: TRBV7-3; J: TRBJ2-2; CDR3: CASSSGGQGATGELFF
length: 12; V: TRBV29-1; J: TRBJ2-7; CDR3: CSVVTGPYEQYF
length: 13; V: TRBV24-1; J: TRBJ2-7; CDR3: CATSDGGEYEQYF
length: 14; V: TRBV20-1; J: TRBJ2-3; CDR3: CSATSGGASDTQYF
length: 14; V: TRBV5-1; J: TRBJ2-2; CDR3: CASTRTGDTGELFF
length: 15; V: TRBV6-1; J: TRBJ1-6; CDR3: CASTQGQGFVSPLHF
length: 14; V: TRBV10-3; J: TRBJ1-1; CDR3: CAISEQQGKTEAFF
length: 15; V: TRBV11-2; J: TRBJ2-3; CDR3: CASSWLAGGPDTQYF
length: 14; V: TRBV20-1; J: TRBJ1-1; CDR3: CSAREQRMNTEAFF
length: 14; V: TRBV19; J: TRBJ2-3; CDR3: CASSVGAPTDTQYF
length: 17; V: TRBV15; J: TRBJ1-2; CDR3: CATSPQGQGARYYGYTF
length: 13; V: TRBV9; J: TRBJ1-1; CDR3: CASSVVGLTEAFF
length: 13; V: TRBV12-3/TRBV12-4; J: TRBJ1-1; CDR3: CASSDPEITEAFF
length: 14; V: TRBV20-1; J: TRBJ1-1; CDR3: CSARDPQKNTEAFF
length: 14; V: TRBV7-2; J: TRBJ2-7; CDR3: CASTLSGSRYEQYF
length: 15; V: TRBV2; J: TRBJ2-1; CDR3: CASSSAGTTYNEQFF
length: 15; V: TRBV15; J: TRBJ2-3; CDR3: CATSFGGVVTDTQYF
length: 15; V: TRBV7-2; J: TRBJ2-7; CDR3: CASSPEGLPFGEQYF
length: 15; V: TRBV6-5; J: TRBJ1-1; CDR3: CASSYSRDRVAEAFF
length: 15; V: TRBV7-2; J: TRBJ2-6; CDR3: CASSLVRDGANVLTF
length: 14; V: TRBV18; J: TRBJ2-3; CDR3: CASSPRDGIDTQYF
length: 16; V: TRBV20-1; J: TRBJ2-1; CDR3: CSTPDLAGSSYNEQFF
length: 12; V: TRBV19; J: TRBJ1-1; CDR3: CASSDRGPEAFF
length: 14; V: TRBV3-1; J: TRBJ1-5; CDR3: CASSQNGYNQPQHF
length: 13; V: TRBV6-2/TRBV6-3; J: TRBJ1-2; CDR3: CASRGQDHYGYTF
length: 11; V: TRBV6-2/TRBV6-3; J: TRBJ2-1; CDR3: CASSSQHEQFF
length: 15; V: TRBV20-1; J: TRBJ1-6; CDR3: CSASRGKVENSPLHF
length: 17; V: TRBV29-1; J: TRBJ1-2; CDR3: CSADPSGQNYLSYGYTF
length: 15; V: TRBV12-3/TRBV12-4; J: TRBJ1-1; CDR3: CASRATGRVNTEAFF
length: 12; V: TRBV3-1; J: TRBJ1-2; CDR3: CASGVPREGYTF
length: 18; V: TRBV29-1; J: TRBJ2-3; CDR3: CSGRRTEKTGRATDTQYF
length: 14; V: TRBV20-1; J: TRBJ2-7; CDR3: CSARTSGNSYEQYF
length: 16; V: TRBV20-1; J: TRBJ2-5; CDR3: CSARHFTSGDKETQYF
length: 14; V: TRBV6-1; J: TRBJ2-3; CDR3: CASRLPGPTDTQYF
length: 14; V: TRBV24-1; J: TRBJ2-5; CDR3: CATSDLRAGETQYF
length: 13; V: TRBV12-3/TRBV12-4; J: TRBJ2-7; CDR3: CASSFSRPYEQYF
length: 16; V: TRBV7-3; J: TRBJ2-3; CDR3: CASSFDSGRGTDTQYF
length: 13; V: TRBV29-1; J: TRBJ2-2; CDR3: CSVDSWGTGELFF
length: 14; V: TRBV6-5; J: TRBJ2-7; CDR3: CASSYSYGSYEQYF
length: 14; V: TRBV5-1; J: TRBJ2-5; CDR3: CASSLDPSQETQYF
length: 13; V: TRBV6-2/TRBV6-3; J: TRBJ1-1; CDR3: CASENVSGLEAFF
length: 16; V: TRBV4-3; J: TRBJ2-7; CDR3: CASSQDSGGSSYEQYF
length: 15; V: TRBV18; J: TRBJ1-6; CDR3: CASSPYDGRYSPLHF
length: 16; V: TRBV20-1; J: TRBJ2-3; CDR3: CSARSGQGDPTDTQYF
length: 11; V: TRBV29-1; J: TRBJ2-2; CDR3: CSVVEVGELFF
length: 19; V: TRBV4-2; J: TRBJ2-1; CDR3: CASSPSGLSGVGEYNEQFF
length: 13; V: TRBV2; J: TRBJ2-3; CDR3: CASRKVVADTQYF
length: 13; V: TRBV5-6; J: TRBJ1-2; CDR3: CASSSGQQGGYTF
length: 15; V: TRBV4-3; J: TRBJ2-7; CDR3: CASSQETSGRGEQYF
length: 13; V: TRBV7-2; J: TRBJ2-7; CDR3: CASSSGPGYEQYF
length: 16; V: TRBV6-5; J: TRBJ1-1; CDR3: CASSYQQPDRATEAFF
length: 16; V: TRBV28; J: TRBJ2-1; CDR3: CASSLLGAGGTYEQFF
length: 15; V: TRBV12-3/TRBV12-4; J: TRBJ2-7; CDR3: CASTPGRLNTYEQYF
length: 18; V: TRBV11-2; J: TRBJ2-3; CDR3: CASSLGLAGAYSTDTQYF
length: 16; V: TRBV7-2; J: TRBJ1-2; CDR3: CASSSQGARTNYGYTF
length: 15; V: TRBV7-9; J: TRBJ1-1; CDR3: CASSLEAGRNTEAFF
length: 14; V: TRBV4-3; J: TRBJ1-1; CDR3: CASSQEGRNTEAFF
length: 21; V: TRBV13; J: TRBJ2-2; CDR3: CASSHLGHGRGSQEFTGELFF
length: 12; V: TRBV29-1; J: TRBJ1-2; CDR3: CSVSDKDYGYTF
length: 15; V: TRBV7-7; J: TRBJ2-3; CDR3: CASSPAAEPRDTQYF